This TCR beta chain stems from a study of Ad26.COV2.S vaccination and SARS-CoV-2 variants. Study-wide findings and caveats: Substantial response breadth was reportedly seen for spike-specific CD8+ and CD4+ T cells after vaccination. The TCR-based breadth and depth measures might underestimate overall T cell responses.

This clone occurred once. Its target is not known. Described treatment: some 20 received Ad26.COV2.S at low or high dose, single or two shots; several received placebo; per-sample allocation not given. Day 63 after the first injection of vaccine or placebo was the sampling time. Whoever gave the sample was an adult aged 18-55 years in Boston. Expressing Wuhan-strain SARS-CoV-2 spike, an Ad26 vector served as the vaccine. Germline V gene data show CDR1 as GTSNPN and CDR2 as SVGIG (reference sequence). This CDR3 is 14 amino acids long. Unmatched junction bases numbered 13, after V lost 8 bases and J lost 4 bases. The data were produced by immunoSEQ multiplex PCR, yet TCRdb's version contains in-frame clones alone and is incomplete. The table records hundreds of thousands of clones, around 86% of them present only once.

The chain has TRBV30 and TRBJ2-7, with 8 bases aligning to TRBD2. Here the sequenced sample was peripheral blood, taken in a trial of Ad26.COV2.S vaccine versus placebo. This clonotype was sampled from a person aged 18-65 years who received the Ad26.COV2.S COVID-19 vaccine or a placebo. The CDR3 DNA follows: TGTGCCAGGGGCCCCGCCGGGGGGGTTTACGAGCAGTACTTC. The encoded protein is CARGPAGGVYEQYF.